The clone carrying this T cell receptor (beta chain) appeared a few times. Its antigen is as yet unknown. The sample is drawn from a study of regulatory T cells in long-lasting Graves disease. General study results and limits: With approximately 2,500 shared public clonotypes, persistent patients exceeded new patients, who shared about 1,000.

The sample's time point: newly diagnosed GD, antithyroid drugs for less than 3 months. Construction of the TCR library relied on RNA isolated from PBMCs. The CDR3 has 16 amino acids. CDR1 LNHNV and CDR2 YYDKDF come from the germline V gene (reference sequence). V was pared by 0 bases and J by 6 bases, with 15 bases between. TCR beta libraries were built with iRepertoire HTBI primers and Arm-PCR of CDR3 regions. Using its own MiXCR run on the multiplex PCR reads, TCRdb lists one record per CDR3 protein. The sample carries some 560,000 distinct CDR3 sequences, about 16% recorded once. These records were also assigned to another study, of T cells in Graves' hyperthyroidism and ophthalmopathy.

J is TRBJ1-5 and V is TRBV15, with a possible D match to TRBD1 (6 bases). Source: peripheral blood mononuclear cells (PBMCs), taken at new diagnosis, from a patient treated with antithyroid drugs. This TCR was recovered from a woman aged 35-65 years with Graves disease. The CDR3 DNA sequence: TGTGCCACCAGCAGAGATCAGGGCAGGGGAGTTCAGCCCCAGCATTTT. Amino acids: CATSRDQGRGVQPQHF.